This TCR beta chain was captured in a study of blood T cells in healthy people across ages. Study-level results: For the donors, CMV status was unknown and possibly confounded expanded clonotype changes.

V dropped 6 bases and J dropped 9; count of bases not matched to a gene: 3. This CDR3 has 14 residues. CDR1 and CDR2 from the germline V gene are MNHEY and SVGAGI. PCR was performed a second time for 7 to 11 cycles using a sample-barcoded 5' primer and a J-beta primer mix. Each of the samples gave a minimum of 2.5 million paired-end reads that contained CDR3. TCRdb reanalysed the 5' RACE reads using MiXCR and keeps one entry per CDR3 protein. Here the sample spans roughly 1.5 million distinct CDR3 sequences, approximately 43% being singletons. With regard to this clonotype: The antigen is unknown.

The receptor comes from a woman between 18 and 30 years old in good health. What was sequenced was blood. V usage is TRBV6-5 and J usage is TRBJ2-1, with TRBD2 matching 15 bases. The CDR3 DNA is TGTGCCAGCAGCGGACTAGCGGGAGGGCCTGAGCAGTTCTTC. It is translated as CASSGLAGGPEQFF.